The clone carrying this TCR beta chain was recorded at least ten times. These data are taken from a study of patients and donors after allogeneic stem cell transplantation. MiXCR was run by TCRdb on the RT-PCR reads, yielding one entry per CDR3 protein. The sample yields roughly 230,000 distinct CDR3 sequences, roughly 14% seen once. The sequenced sample consisted of blood, either unsorted or a sorted T cell fraction (not recorded which). This TCR was sampled from a human donor who was either an allogeneic HSCT recipient or a stem cell or donor lymphocyte infusion donor (not recorded which). It is not recorded whose cells these are; they may come from a transplant donor.

CDR3 region: CASSQRQGDYGYTF. Here the CDR3 DNA reads TGTGCCAGCAGCCAAAGGCAGGGAGACTATGGCTACACCTTC. The chain couples TRBV3-1 to TRBJ1-2; tentative D call: TRBD1 (5 bases). Germline V lookup: CDR1 LGHDT, CDR2 YNNKEL (reference sequence). There are 14 residues in the CDR3. Trimming cost V 2 bases and J 3 bases, with 10 bases left between them.